One sample yielded the 5 T cell receptor beta chains listed below, sequenced in a study of cytomegalovirus exposure and HLA in healthy donors. The primer mix had 60 Vbeta and 13 Jbeta primers. Here immunoSEQ multiplex PCR was the method, and the copy in TCRdb shows in-frame clones only, minus some. The data show about 130,000 clones, approximately 80% seen once. Sequenced material: PBMCs. The receptors here all came from a man aged 40-49 years in good health and CMV-seronegative.

The J gene is TRBJ2-5, the V gene TRBV19; D gene uncertain. Trimming cost V 3 bases and J 2 bases, with 10 bases left between them. Looked up from germline, CDR1 is LNHDA and CDR2 is SQIVND (reference sequence). The CDR3 totals 14 residues. The CDR3 region has the DNA TGTGCCAGTAGTATTGGTAGTAGTCAAGAGACCCAGTACTTC. Protein sequence: CASSIGSSQETQYF.

This clone was seen a few times. V gene TRBV6-1 combines with J gene TRBJ2-5; TRBD2 aligns across 7 bases. V lost 5 bases and J lost 2; bases outside the gene matches: 8. This CDR3 region has 15 residues. CDR1 and CDR2 from the germline V gene are MNHNS and SASEGT. For the CDR3, the DNA is TGTGCCAGCAGTAACCGACTAGCACTTCAAGAGACCCAGTACTTC. Amino acid sequence: CASSNRLALQETQYF.

The V and J genes are TRBV6-5 and TRBJ1-4, with D unresolved. The V gene lost 10 bases and the J gene lost 8 bases, with 20 bases spanning the gap. Germline-derived CDR1 and CDR2 are MNHEY and SVGAGI. The CDR3 spans 14 residues. Written as DNA, the CDR3 is TGTGCCACCTCCTACAGTGCCGGAAGCGAAAAACTGTTTTTT. The encoded protein is CATSYSAGSEKLFF.

This chain connects TRBV5-5 to TRBJ2-7; D is unclear. CDR1 and CDR2 (germline): SGHKS, YYEKEE (reference sequence). V was clipped by 4 bases and J by 5 bases, with 16 bases between them. There are 14 residues in the CDR3. As DNA, the CDR3 is TGTGCCAGCAGCAACTCGAACACTATGGACGAGCAGTACTTC. It specifies CASSNSNTMDEQYF.

The chain has TRBV29-1 and TRBJ2-3, with D perhaps TRBD2 (6 bases). V lost 2 bases to trimming and J lost 1 base, with 16 bases between them. Germline V gives CDR1 SQVTM, CDR2 ANQGSEA. This CDR3 comprises 16 residues. Written as DNA, the CDR3 is TGCAGCGTTGAAATCTTGGATCCGGGGGGCACAGATACGCAGTATTTT. It codes for CSVEILDPGGTDTQYF.